Below are 4 T cell receptor beta chains sequenced from a single sample in a study of CD8+CD57+ T cells in acquired aplastic anemia. TCR beta VDJ and CDR3 profiling used genomic DNA as template. Each CDR3 protein is one row after TCRdb ran MiXCR on the reads. This table holds about 470,000 distinct CDR3 sequences, less than 35% found once. It was patients with CD8+CD57+ cell expansion by flow cytometry who were chosen for sequencing. The sample comprised sorted CD4+, CD8+, or CD8+CD57+ T cells (not recorded which) from PBMCs. The receptors were gathered from a human donor with aplastic anemia.

J is TRBJ1-2 and V is TRBV30, with a tentative D call TRBD1 (6 bases). CDR3 length: 13 residues. Trimming removed 7 bases from V and 2 bases from J, with 14 bases in between. Germline V gives CDR1 GTSNPN, CDR2 SVGIG (reference sequence). The CDR3 DNA reads TGTGCCTCCCCCCGGGACATAAACTATGGCTACACCTTC. Translation: CASPRDINYGYTF.

A few counts support this clonotype. The chain carries TRBV12-3 or TRBV12-4 and TRBJ1-5, with 8 bases that match TRBD1. The CDR3 totals 17 residues. The ends lost 4 bases at V and 0 bases at J; junction bases unmatched: 8. The CDR3 sequence is CASSWGDRRHSNQPQHF. CDR3 in DNA: TGTGCCAGCAGTTGGGGGGACAGGCGACATAGCAATCAGCCCCAGCATTTT.

This clonotype was counted ten times or more. V is TRBV24-1 and J is TRBJ2-1; 10 positions match TRBD1. Germline-derived CDR1 and CDR2 are KGHDR and SFDVKD. CDR3 size: 14 residues. V lost 4 bases, J lost 7 bases, and 3 bases stayed unmatched. CDR3 DNA: TGTGCCACCAGTGACCGGGACAGGGGTAATGAGCAGTTCTTC. This encodes CATSDRDRGNEQFF.

This clonotype was observed a few times. The chain has TRBV3-1 and TRBJ2-7; a weak D match, TRBD1 (6 bases). Germline CDR1 reads LGHDT; CDR2 reads YNNKEL (reference sequence). Trimming took 1 base from V and 4 from J, leaving 11 bases between them. The CDR3 loop spans 14 amino acids. CDR3 sequence reads: CASSQVGRGYEQYF. The CDR3 bases are TGTGCCAGCAGCCAAGTCGGCAGGGGTTACGAGCAGTACTTC.